This T cell receptor (beta chain) stems from a study of cytomegalovirus exposure and HLA in healthy donors. From germline, CDR1 is MDHEN and CDR2 SYDVKM. The CDR3 loop spans 13 amino acids. The V end lost 3 bases, the J end lost 9 bases, and 12 bases lay between the germline ends. This clone occurred once. PCR involved 60 Vbeta and 13 Jbeta primers. Here immunoSEQ multiplex PCR was the method, and the copy in TCRdb shows in-frame clones only, minus some. The data show 150,000 to 200,000 clones, around 76% seen once. The specimen was PBMCs. This receptor was identified in a woman younger than 45 in good health and CMV-seropositive. V usage is TRBV28 and J usage is TRBJ1-3; D not resolved. The CDR3 loop is CASSLGYSGTIYF. The CDR3 DNA reads TGTGCCAGCAGTTTGGGTTATTCAGGCACCATATATTTT. Combining the CDR3 with reference TRBV28 and TRBJ1-3 gives the whole variable domain DVKVTQSSRYLVKRTGEKVFLECVQDMDHENMFWYRQDPGLGLRLIYFSYDVKMKEKGDIPEGYSVSREKKERFSLILESASTNQTSMYLCASSLGYSGTIYFGEGSWLTVV.